This T cell receptor (beta chain) was captured by sequencing in a study of T cell responses to AZD1222 COVID-19 vaccine. Study-level results: Repertoire sampling was restricted to post-peak T cell response timepoints. Only a handful of AZD1222 recipients, several in all, had baseline seropositivity. Among the donors, most were white British and more were female, and clonal diversity was possibly underestimated.

This table comes from immunoSEQ multiplex PCR, and its TCRdb copy is limited to in-frame clones, with some not included. The sample includes around 170,000 clones, 85% to 90% seen only once; the top ten take approximately 10%. Looked up from germline, CDR1 is KGHDR and CDR2 is SFDVKD. V dropped 2 bases and J dropped 7; count of bases not matched to a gene: 9. CDR3 size: 17 residues. With regard to this clone: Antigen specificity is unknown.

Both about-4-week and about-12-week second-dose recipients were combined. The receptor comes from an adult who received the AZD1222 COVID-19 vaccine. The chain employs TRBV24-1 and TRBJ2-1, with TRBD2 matching 11 bases. The sample here was peripheral blood, taken 28 days after the second AZD1222 dose. The CDR3 loop reads CATSDSRFSGGDNEQFF. In DNA, the CDR3 is TGTGCCACCAGTGATTCCCGCTTTAGCGGGGGGGATAATGAGCAGTTCTTC.